This TCR beta chain was captured in a study of PD-L1 blockade in urothelial cancer. Overall study: The researchers analyzed blood 3 weeks (second dose) and 6 weeks after treatment start. Counts from blood samples showed a median of roughly 150,000 T cells. Overall study results and limits: It was durable-benefit patients whose tumor-associated blood clones expanded more at 3 weeks.

This clone turned up a few times. Its antigen is not identified. V shed 2 bases and J shed 13 bases, with 12 bases lying between them. The CDR3 totals 12 residues. Germline V gene lookup returns CDR1 MNHNY and CDR2 SVGAGI (reference sequence). Here immunoSEQ multiplex PCR was the method, and the copy in TCRdb shows in-frame clones only, minus some. The sample has more than 35,000 clones, around 90% seen once. The clonotype originates from a man aged 70-80 years with urothelial cancer. Material: PBMCs, obtained around atezolizumab (anti-PD-L1) treatment. This chain connects TRBV6-6 to TRBJ2-1; D not resolved. CDR3 nucleotides: TGTGCCAGCAGTTACGACTCCTACCGACAGTTCTTC. This translates into CASSYDSYRQFF.